The 2 T cell receptor beta chains below come from one sample, sequenced in a study of cytomegalovirus exposure and HLA in healthy donors. Generated by immunoSEQ multiplex PCR, the TCRdb table keeps only in-frame clones and is missing some. The sample has approximately 270,000 clones, 85% to 90% seen once. Sequenced input: PBMCs. These receptors all come from a woman between 18 and 30 years old in good health and CMV-seronegative.

The J gene is TRBJ2-5, the V gene TRBV27, with 14 bases lining up with TRBD2. The junction had 5 bases not matched to a gene; V was cut back by 6 bases and J by 5 bases. Germline CDR1 and CDR2: MNHEY and SMNVEV (reference sequence). This CDR3 comprises 15 residues. Here the CDR3 reads CASSSGLAGGETQYF. CDR3 DNA: TGTGCCAGCAGCTCAGGACTAGCGGGGGGTGAGACCCAGTACTTC.

The chain uses TRBV28 and TRBJ2-3; maybe TRBD1 (5 bases). V lost 2 bases, J lost 5 bases, and 17 bases lay in between. The CDR3 is 16 amino acids. Per the germline V gene, CDR1 is MDHEN and CDR2 is SYDVKM. The CDR3 sequence is CASSLNLAGLEDTQYF. CDR3 DNA sequence: TGTGCCAGCAGTTTAAATTTGGCAGGGTTAGAAGATACGCAGTATTTT. The full variable domain, its missing parts supplied by reference TRBV28 and TRBJ2-3, is DVKVTQSSRYLVKRTGEKVFLECVQDMDHENMFWYRQDPGLGLRLIYFSYDVKMKEKGDIPEGYSVSREKKERFSLILESASTNQTSMYLCASSLNLAGLEDTQYFGPGTRLTVL.